The 28 T cell receptor beta chains below were found in one sample sequenced in a study of T-cell reconstitution after alpha-beta-depleted transplantation in children. TCRbeta library construction was performed incorporating unique molecular identifiers. TCRdb ran MiXCR on the PCR reads and lists one entry per CDR3 protein. This table has roughly 500,000 distinct CDR3 sequences, about 30% appearing once. This specimen consisted of PBMCs from the stem cell graft donor, obtained from the stem cell graft. Receptor source: a human donor who donated a stem cell graft to a child with aplastic anemia.

V and J are TRBV7-2 and TRBJ2-1, with TRBD1 as a possible D gene (5 bases). The CDR3 consists of 13 residues. V was clipped by 5 bases and J by 4 bases, with 9 bases between them. CDR1 is SGHTA and CDR2 is FQGNSA in the germline V gene. The CDR3, as DNA: TGTGCCAGCAGCCCCGACAGATACAATGAGCAGTTCTTC. This gives the protein CASSPDRYNEQFF.

This clonotype has more than one count but fewer than ten. This sequence joins TRBV2 and TRBJ1-1; tentatively, D is TRBD1 (6 bases). The V gene lost 3 bases and the J gene lost 0 bases, with 11 bases spanning the gap. Germline V CDR1 and CDR2: SNHLY, FYNNEI. This CDR3 is built from 15 residues. The CDR3 bases are TGTGCCAGCAGTGAGTGGGGGCGCATGAACACTGAAGCTTTCTTT. This sequence encodes CASSEWGRMNTEAFF.

This clonotype has only a few counts. The chain carries TRBV20-1 and TRBJ1-2, with D possibly being TRBD1 (6 bases). The CDR3 spans 13 residues. CDR1 is DFQATT and CDR2 is SNEGSKA in the germline V gene (reference sequence). V lost 3 bases, J lost 4 bases, and 12 bases lay in between. The CDR3 DNA is TGCAGTGCTAGGGAACAGGGATCCTATGGCTACACCTTC. Translating gives CSAREQGSYGYTF.

The chain carries TRBV7-9 and TRBJ1-1; no definite D call. V dropped 1 base and J dropped 4 bases, with 7 bases sitting between them. Germline V gene lookup returns CDR1 SEHNR and CDR2 FQNEAQ (reference sequence). This CDR3 region has 13 residues. CDR3 coding DNA: TGTGCCAGCAGCTTAGTGACTACCACTGAAGCTTTCTTT. It specifies CASSLVTTTEAFF.

The chain employs TRBV18 and TRBJ2-1; the match to TRBD2 covers 10 bases. The ends lost 8 bases at V and 10 bases at J; junction bases unmatched: 11. The germline CDR1 and CDR2 sequences are KGHSH and LQKENI. The CDR3 is made up of 14 amino acids. The CDR3: CASTMLAGAGEQFF. For the CDR3, the DNA is TGTGCCAGCACAATGCTAGCGGGAGCTGGCGAGCAGTTCTTC.

There are many counts of this clonotype. The V and J genes are TRBV7-2 and TRBJ1-1; tentatively, D is TRBD1 (6 bases). The V end was cut by 7 bases, the J end by 3 bases, with 12 bases between. Per germline, CDR1 SGHTA and CDR2 FQGNSA. The CDR3 is 13 residues long. In DNA, the CDR3 is TGTGCCAGCACCGACAGGACATACACTGAAGCTTTCTTT. Its protein is CASTDRTYTEAFF.

The chain couples TRBV24-1 to TRBJ1-2; TRBD1 agrees at 8 bases. The CDR3 totals 14 residues. With V trimmed by 4 bases and J by 5 bases, 5 bases remained unmatched. In germline, CDR1 is KGHDR, CDR2 SFDVKD. In DNA form, the CDR3 reads TGTGCCACCAGTGACTTTGACAGGGGATATGGCTACACCTTC. Translating gives CATSDFDRGYGYTF.

The genes are TRBV10-3 and TRBJ2-7, with D unresolved. The CDR3 runs 14 residues. Germline lookup yields CDR1 ENHRY and CDR2 SYGVKD. V was clipped by 2 bases and J by 7 bases, with 15 bases between them. DNA of the CDR3: TGTGCCATCAGTGAGGGTGTCGGCTACGGGGAGCAGTACGTC. Its translation: CAISEGVGYGEQYV.

V and J are TRBV10-3 and TRBJ1-1; 7 bases map to TRBD1. The CDR3 consists of 13 residues. Germline assignment: CDR1 ENHRY and CDR2 SYGVKD. V dropped 6 bases and J dropped 0; count of bases not matched to a gene: 1. CDR3 sequence: CAIRRGLNTEAFF. CDR3 nucleotide sequence: TGTGCCATCAGAAGGGGGCTGAACACTGAAGCTTTCTTT.

CDR3 DNA: TGCAGTGCTAGAGTCCGGGCTCAGCCCCAGCATTTT. Its translation: CSARVRAQPQHF. The chain combines TRBV20-1 with TRBJ1-5; D is ambiguous. This CDR3 region has 12 residues. Germline CDR1 and CDR2: DFQATT and SNEGSKA (reference sequence). V was pared by 1 base and J by 6 bases, with 7 bases between.

This clonotype was counted only a few times. The chain carries TRBV6-1 and TRBJ2-5; D is uncertain. Trimming cost V 6 bases and J 2 bases, with 4 bases left between them. Germline V gives CDR1 MNHNS, CDR2 SASEGT. This CDR3 has 11 amino acids. In nucleotides, the CDR3 is TGTGCCAGCAGAGCGCAAGAGACCCAGTACTTC. Amino acids: CASRAQETQYF.

This clonotype was recorded a few times. The genes are TRBV6-1 and TRBJ2-5; 10 bases agree with TRBD1. CDR1 is MNHNS and CDR2 is SASEGT in the germline V gene. This CDR3 contains 14 residues. J gave up 6 bases and V 1 base, and 2 bases lay outside the gene matches. Here the CDR3 DNA reads TGTGCCAGCAGTGAAGGACAGGGGGCAAAGACCCAGTACTTC. Translated: CASSEGQGAKTQYF.

This chain joins TRBV20-1 and TRBJ2-1; 14 nucleotides line up with TRBD2. Germline V gene data show CDR1 as DFQATT and CDR2 as SNEGSKA (reference sequence). The CDR3 totals 15 residues. V dropped 6 bases and J dropped 8; count of bases not matched to a gene: 9. CDR3 bases: TGCAGTGCAAACGGACTAGCGGGAGGTTACGATGAGCAGTTCTTC. It encodes CSANGLAGGYDEQFF.

This clonotype occurred a few times. J is TRBJ2-7 and V is TRBV28; 7 bases fit TRBD1. CDR3 length equals 15 residues. The V gene end was trimmed by 5 bases and the J gene end by 0 bases; junction bases not matched to a gene: 7. The germline V gene encodes CDR1 MDHEN and CDR2 SYDVKM. The chain's CDR3 is CASSPLWDSSYEQYF. The CDR3 DNA is TGTGCCAGCAGTCCTTTATGGGACAGCTCCTACGAGCAGTACTTC. The complete variable domain, with remaining parts taken from reference TRBV28 and TRBJ2-7, reads DVKVTQSSRYLVKRTGEKVFLECVQDMDHENMFWYRQDPGLGLRLIYFSYDVKMKEKGDIPEGYSVSREKKERFSLILESASTNQTSMYLCASSPLWDSSYEQYFGPGTRLTVT.

With regard to this clonotype: One end of the junction does not line up with germline, which may come from a read error. The chain joins TRBV20-1 to TRBJ1-6; possibly TRBD1 for D (5 bases). Looked up from germline, CDR1 is DFQATT and CDR2 is SNEGSKA (reference sequence). CDR3 length: 14 amino acids. CDR3 region: CSAGDSSYNSPLHF. The CDR3 DNA follows: TGCAGTGCTGGAGACAGCTCCTATAATTCACCCCTCCACTTT.

The chain joins TRBV12-3 or TRBV12-4 to TRBJ2-3, with D perhaps TRBD2 (6 bases). V was trimmed by 11 bases and J by 8 bases, leaving 17 bases between them. The CDR3 loop spans 12 amino acids. CDR3 sequence reads: CAGANPGGTQYF. The CDR3 DNA reads as TGTGCCGGAGCAAACCCCGGGGGTACGCAGTATTTT.

The genes are TRBV18 and TRBJ2-5; 12 positions match TRBD2. Germline loops: CDR1 KGHSH, CDR2 LQKENI. V lost 9 bases to trimming and J lost 5 bases; unmatched junction nucleotides: 7. This CDR3 spans 14 amino acids. The CDR3 sequence is CASLGLAGTETQYF. The DNA of the CDR3 is TGTGCCAGTCTCGGACTAGCGGGAACGGAGACCCAGTACTTC.

This chain uses TRBV20-1 with TRBJ2-1; TRBD2 matches 7 bases. Germline lookup yields CDR1 DFQATT and CDR2 SNEGSKA (reference sequence). There are 15 residues in the CDR3. With 0 bases clipped from V and 7 bases from J, the junction kept 9 bases outside the gene matches. CDR3: CSARDVQLARNEQFF. The CDR3 nucleotides read TGCAGTGCTAGAGATGTTCAACTAGCGAGAAATGAGCAGTTCTTC.

The rearrangement uses TRBV7-9 and TRBJ1-2; a possible D gene is TRBD1 (5 bases). V lost 5 bases to trimming and J lost 4 bases, with 11 bases between them. CDR1 is SEHNR and CDR2 is FQNEAQ in the germline V gene (reference sequence). The CDR3 is made up of 13 amino acids. CDR3 loop: CASSPGTIYGYTF. The DNA of the CDR3 is TGTGCCAGCAGCCCCGGGACCATCTATGGCTACACCTTC. The full variable domain, completed using reference TRBV7-9 and TRBJ1-2, is DTGVSQNPRHKITKRGQNVTFRCDPISEHNRLYWYRQTLGQGPEFLTYFQNEAQLEKSRLLSDRFSAERPKGSFSTLEIQRTEQGDSAMYLCASSPGTIYGYTFGSGTRLTVV.

The chain combines TRBV14 with TRBJ1-2, with D uncertain. Per the germline V gene, CDR1 is SGHDN and CDR2 is FVKESK. V was shortened by 0 bases and J by 2 bases, with 10 bases between the two germline ends. CDR3 length: 15 amino acids. The CDR3 coding sequence is TGTGCCAGCAGCCAAGATGTAGGATCGAACTATGGCTACACCTTC. It yields the protein CASSQDVGSNYGYTF.

This sequence joins TRBV7-8 and TRBJ2-1, with unresolved D. The V and J ends lost 3 bases and 0 bases respectively, with 9 bases between them. The germline CDR1 and CDR2 sequences are SGHVS and FQNEAQ. The CDR3 runs 15 residues. CDR3: CASSLGVNSYNEQFF. The CDR3 DNA is TGTGCCAGCAGCTTGGGTGTGAACTCCTACAATGAGCAGTTCTTC.

CDR3 in DNA: TGTGCCAGCAGCCTGGGGGCCATCGGCGAGCAGTACGTC. This encodes CASSLGAIGEQYV. V is TRBV9 and J is TRBJ2-7, with D perhaps TRBD1 (6 bases). This CDR3 has 13 residues. Looked up from germline, CDR1 is SGDLS and CDR2 is YYNGEE. The V end was cut by 4 bases, the J end by 6 bases, with 14 bases between.

This chain joins TRBV7-8 and TRBJ1-5; D gene uncertain. CDR1 and CDR2 (germline): SGHVS, FQNEAQ. The CDR3 consists of 16 residues. The germline V and J ends were trimmed by 1 base and 0 bases, with 10 bases remaining between them. In DNA, the CDR3 is TGTGCCAGCAGCTTAGGGAGTATCGATAGCAATCAGCCCCAGCATTTT. Translating gives CASSLGSIDSNQPQHF. The full variable domain, completed using reference TRBV7-8 and TRBJ1-5, is GAGVSQSPRYKVAKRGQDVALRCDPISGHVSLFWYQQALGQGPEFLTYFQNEAQLDKSGLPSDRFFAERPEGSVSTLKIQRTQQEDSAVYLCASSLGSIDSNQPQHFGDGTRLSIL.

This clonotype came up a few times. V usage is TRBV9 and J usage is TRBJ2-1, with 9 bases lining up with TRBD2. The V and J ends lost 4 bases and 0 bases, in that order; junction bases with no gene match: 5. The CDR3 spans 16 residues. Germline V gene data show CDR1 as SGDLS and CDR2 as YYNGEE. Written as DNA, the CDR3 is TGTGCCAGCAGCCTCTTAGCGGGAGACTCCTACAATGAGCAGTTCTTC. The encoded protein is CASSLLAGDSYNEQFF. Based on the CDR3 plus reference TRBV9 and TRBJ2-1, the full variable domain is DSGVTQTPKHLITATGQRVTLRCSPRSGDLSVYWYQQSLDQGLQFLIQYYNGEERAKGNILERFSAQQFPDLHSELNLSSLELGDSALYFCASSLLAGDSYNEQFFGPGTRLTVL.

The rearrangement links TRBV10-3 to TRBJ2-3, with no clear D. CDR3 length: 17 amino acids. V was trimmed by 4 bases and J by 1 base, leaving 18 bases between them. From germline, CDR1 is ENHRY and CDR2 SYGVKD. CDR3 loop: CAISASVHTPGTDTQYF. In DNA, the CDR3 is TGTGCCATCAGTGCCTCTGTACACACCCCTGGCACAGATACGCAGTATTTT.

A single count supports this clonotype. V usage is TRBV29-1 and J usage is TRBJ2-1; 8 bases line up with TRBD1. Unmatched junction bases numbered 9, after V lost 3 bases and J lost 5 bases. The CDR3 is 15 amino acids. CDR1 SQVTM and CDR2 ANQGSEA come from the germline V gene. CDR3: CSVESAQGADNEQFF. CDR3 in DNA: TGCAGCGTTGAGTCGGCGCAGGGGGCCGACAATGAGCAGTTCTTC.

This chain uses TRBV6-2 or TRBV6-3 with TRBJ2-5; D is ambiguous. The germline V gene has CDR1 MNHEY and CDR2 SVGEGT. Trimming stripped 5 bases from V and 2 bases from J, with 9 bases between. CDR3 length: 13 amino acids. The CDR3 DNA is TGTGCCAGCAGTCACCTCGAGCAAGAGACCCAGTACTTC. It codes for CASSHLEQETQYF.

The CDR3 DNA sequence: TGTGCCACCAGTGAGGGGGGGCAGGGTCTTCAGCCCCAGCATTTT. It is translated as CATSEGGQGLQPQHF. This rearrangement joins TRBV24-1 to TRBJ1-5; tentative D call: TRBD1 (6 bases). This CDR3 region has 15 residues. Trimming removed 4 bases at V and 6 bases at J, with 15 bases between. Germline lookup yields CDR1 KGHDR and CDR2 SFDVKD.